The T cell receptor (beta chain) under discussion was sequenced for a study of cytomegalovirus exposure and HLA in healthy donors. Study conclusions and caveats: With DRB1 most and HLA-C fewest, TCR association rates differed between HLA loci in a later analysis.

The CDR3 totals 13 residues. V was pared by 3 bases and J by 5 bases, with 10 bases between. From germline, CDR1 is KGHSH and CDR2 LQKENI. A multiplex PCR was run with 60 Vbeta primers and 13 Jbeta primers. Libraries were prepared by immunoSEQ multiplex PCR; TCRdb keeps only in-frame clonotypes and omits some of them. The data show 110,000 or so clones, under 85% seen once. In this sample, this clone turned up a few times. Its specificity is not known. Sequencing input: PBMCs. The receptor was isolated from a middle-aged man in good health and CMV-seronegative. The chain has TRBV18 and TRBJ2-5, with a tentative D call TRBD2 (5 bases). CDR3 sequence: CASSPTTLETQYF. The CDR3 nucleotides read TGTGCCAGCTCACCGACTACCTTGGAGACCCAGTACTTC.